These 32 T cell receptor beta chains share one sample of origin, sequenced in a study of glioma-infiltrating T cells. Amplification of TCR alpha and beta CDR3 regions from RNA used iRepertoire nested multiplex PCR. TCRdb re-analysed the multiplex PCR reads in MiXCR, keeping a single row per CDR3 protein. The sample lists around 390,000 distinct CDR3 sequences; roughly two fifths were seen once. Sample: glioma tissue, nonneoplastic brain tissue, or PBMCs (not recorded which). The source is a human donor with low-grade glioma or glioblastoma, undergoing nonglioma brain surgery, or in good health (not recorded which).

Notes on this clonotype: A far bigger clonotype differs at one base, so this is likely a read error. CDR3 sequence reads: CASSLQGYDQYF. In nucleotides, the CDR3 is TGTGCCAGCAGTTTGCAGGGCTACGATCAGTACTTC. The rearrangement links TRBV28 to TRBJ2-7; tentatively, D is TRBD1 (5 bases). Germline-derived CDR1 and CDR2 are MDHEN and SYDVKM. The CDR3 is made up of 12 amino acids.

As regards this clonotype: No conserved phenylalanine or tryptophan is present at the end of the CDR3, so a read error is the likely explanation. The chain joins TRBV28 to TRBJ2-7; D not resolved. Trimming shortened V by 3 bases and J by 7 bases, and 16 bases separated the two germline ends. The CDR3 consists of 14 residues. Germline V lookup: CDR1 MDHEN, CDR2 SYDVKM. The CDR3 reads CASSFMGSYNEQYI. Written as DNA, the CDR3 is TGTGCCAGCAGTTTCATGGGCTCCTACAATGAGCAGTACATC.

For this clonotype: This may be a read error, as it is one base from a much larger clone. J is TRBJ1-2 and V is TRBV28; no clear D gene. The germline CDR1 and CDR2 sequences are MDHEN and SYDVKM. The V end lost 5 bases, the J end lost 8 bases, and 15 bases lay between the germline ends. This CDR3 region has 13 residues. The CDR3, as DNA: TGTGCCAGCAGTCCCCATAGCTGTCCCGGCTACACCTTC. It codes for CASSPHSCPGYTF.

As concerns this clonotype: Given a much more abundant clone one base away, this may be a read error. This sequence joins TRBV6-6 and TRBJ1-5, with D hard to call. The germline V gene encodes CDR1 MNHNY and CDR2 SVGAGI (reference sequence). The CDR3 extends over 13 amino acids. CDR3 bases: TGTGCCAGCAGTTACGGGAAGAGTCAGACCCAGCATTTT. Its translation is CASSYGKSQTQHF.

This clonotype showed up many times. The CDR3 protein is CASSDWVMSDIQYF. CDR3 coding DNA: TGTGCCAGCAGTGATTGGGTAATGTCCGACATTCAGTACTTC. This chain connects TRBV25-1 to TRBJ2-4; D remains unclear. CDR1 is MGHDK, CDR2 SYGVNS, per germline. Trimming removed 3 bases at V and 8 bases at J, with 14 bases between. This CDR3 has 14 amino acids.

The sample holds a few counts of this clonotype. The chain uses TRBV6-5 and TRBJ1-3; no reliable D call. Between the trimmed V and J ends, which lost 0 bases and 14 bases, there was a span of 20 bases. CDR1 and CDR2 (germline): MNHEY, SVGAGI. The CDR3 contains 15 residues. CDR3 sequence: CASSYSIPGAGALYF. The CDR3 DNA reads as TGTGCCAGCAGTTACTCGATTCCCGGCGCCGGCGCCCTATATTTT.

V usage is TRBV28 and J usage is TRBJ1-5, with D hard to call. V was pared by 5 bases and J by 0 bases, with 11 bases between. Germline V CDR1 and CDR2: MDHEN, SYDVKM. This CDR3 spans 15 amino acids. The CDR3 spells CASSAGPGSNQPQHF. Here the CDR3 DNA reads TGTGCCAGCAGTGCCGGGCCAGGTAGCAATCAGCCCCAGCATTTT. The full variable domain, its missing parts supplied by reference TRBV28 and TRBJ1-5, is DVKVTQSSRYLVKRTGEKVFLECVQDMDHENMFWYRQDPGLGLRLIYFSYDVKMKEKGDIPEGYSVSREKKERFSLILESASTNQTSMYLCASSAGPGSNQPQHFGDGTRLSIL.

In the case of this clonotype: Just one base apart from a much larger clone, this may be a read error. The genes are TRBV4-1 and TRBJ1-1; D is undetermined. CDR1 MGHRA and CDR2 YSYEKL come from the germline V gene. The CDR3 covers 13 residues. The CDR3 spells CASNQDWLSEAFF. In nucleotides, the CDR3 is TGCGCCAGCAACCAAGATTGGTTGTCTGAAGCTTTCTTT.

As regards this clonotype: A much larger clone lies one base from this, so it may be a read error. The rearrangement uses TRBV20-1 and TRBJ1-4; D is uncertain. The CDR3 sequence is 14 residues long. Germline V gene data show CDR1 as DFQATT and CDR2 as SNEGSKA (reference sequence). Here the CDR3 DNA reads TGCATTGCTCGCAACACAGCAACTAATGAAAAACTGTTTTTT. It encodes CIARNTATNEKLFF.

This clonotype was counted once. A read error may be the cause here, since a much bigger clone is one base away. This chain uses TRBV7-2 with TRBJ1-1, with D uncertain. Germline CDR1 and CDR2: SGHTA and FQGNSA. The CDR3 is 14 amino acids. The CDR3 sequence is CASSLVVSNTEDFF. In DNA, the CDR3 is TGTGCCAGCAGCTTAGTAGTGAGTAACACTGAAGATTTCTTT. The full variable domain, its missing parts supplied by reference TRBV7-2 and TRBJ1-1, is GAGVSQSPSNKVTEKGKDVELRCDPISGHTALYWYRQSLGQGLEFLIYFQGNSAPDKSGLPSDRFSAERTGGSVSTLTIQRTQQEDSAVYLCASSLVVSNTEDFFGQGTRLTVV.

The chain carries TRBV19 and TRBJ2-6; D gene ambiguous. This CDR3 is built from 13 residues. Trimming took off 5 bases at V and 3 bases at J, with 5 bases between the two ends. Germline CDR1 LNHDA, CDR2 SQIVND (reference sequence). For the CDR3, the DNA is TGTGCCAGTAGTTGGGTTGGGGCCAACGTCCTGACTTTC. Translated: CASSWVGANVLTF.

This clonotype was seen a handful of times. CDR3 in DNA: TGCAGTGCTCATCAGGGAAATCAGCCCCAGCATTTT. Its translation is CSAHQGNQPQHF. J is TRBJ1-5 and V is TRBV20-1, with D possibly TRBD1 on 5 matching bases. V was trimmed by 5 bases and J by 4 bases, leaving 9 bases between them. Per the germline V gene, CDR1 is DFQATT and CDR2 is SNEGSKA (reference sequence). There are 12 residues in the CDR3.

This clonotype was seen at least ten times. The chain has TRBV6-1 and TRBJ2-1; TRBD2 is a possible D gene (6 bases). The CDR3 is 14 amino acids. Germline V gene lookup returns CDR1 MNHNS and CDR2 SASEGT. Trimming shortened V by 10 bases and J by 7 bases, and 20 bases separated the two germline ends. CDR3 protein: CATDRDFAWNEQFF. The DNA for the CDR3 is TGTGCCACCGACCGGGACTTCGCCTGGAATGAGCAGTTCTTC.

The J gene is TRBJ2-7, the V gene TRBV27; no clear D. The V end lost 2 bases, the J end lost 2 bases, and 10 bases lay between the germline ends. The germline V gene has CDR1 MNHEY and CDR2 SMNVEV (reference sequence). The CDR3 has 14 residues. CDR3 sequence: CASSLRRGAYEQYF. The CDR3 bases are TGTGCCAGCAGTTTACGGCGAGGTGCCTACGAGCAGTACTTC.

This chain connects TRBV20-1 to TRBJ2-5, with 7 nucleotides matching TRBD2. The germline CDR1 and CDR2 sequences are DFQATT and SNEGSKA (reference sequence). Trimming took 4 bases from V and 4 from J; bases not matched to a gene: 9. The CDR3 is made up of 14 amino acids. CDR3 nucleotides: TGCAGTGCTAAATCGCGGGAGACGGGAGAGACCCAGTACTTC. Encoded protein: CSAKSRETGETQYF.

This clonotype was counted only a few times. The chain links TRBV6-1 to TRBJ2-7; possibly TRBD1 or TRBD2 for D (5 bases each). CDR1 and CDR2 (germline): MNHNS, SASEGT. The V gene lost 5 bases and the J gene lost 2 bases, with 16 bases spanning the gap. The CDR3 is made up of 15 amino acids. The CDR3 coding sequence is TGTGCCAGCAGTTCCATTGGGACGCTGGCCTACGAGCAGTACTTC. Residues: CASSSIGTLAYEQYF.

This clonotype was picked up a small number of times. The rearrangement links TRBV29-1 to TRBJ2-3; D is perhaps TRBD1 (6 bases). The V gene's germline CDR1 is SQVTM and CDR2 ANQGSEA. The CDR3 is 15 amino acids. V lost 6 bases to trimming and J lost 2 bases, with 18 bases between them. CDR3 in amino acids: CSVARTEWDTDTQYF. DNA for the CDR3: TGCAGCGTCGCGAGGACAGAGTGGGACACAGATACGCAGTATTTT.

The chain couples TRBV7-2 to TRBJ2-3, with D uncertain. Germline V CDR1 and CDR2: SGHTA, FQGNSA. The CDR3 extends over 12 amino acids. Between the trimmed V and J ends, which lost 5 bases and 3 bases, there was a span of 6 bases. In nucleotides, the CDR3 is TGTGCCAGCAGCACGTGGACAGATACGCAGTATTTT. This gives the protein CASSTWTDTQYF.

Many counts were recorded for this clonotype. The chain joins TRBV6-5 to TRBJ2-5; 8 bases are shared with TRBD1. The germline CDR1 and CDR2 sequences are MNHEY and SVGAGI. CDR3 length: 13 amino acids. With 3 bases clipped from V and 6 bases from J, the junction kept 3 bases outside the gene matches. In nucleotides, the CDR3 is TGTGCCAGCAGTTATCGGGACAGGAAGACCCAGTACTTC. This codes for CASSYRDRKTQYF.

This clonotype was observed at least ten times. In nucleotides, the CDR3 is TGTGCCAGCAGTGTCCTCTTGGGGACTAGCGGTAGCACAGATACGCAGTATTTT. Translated, it gives CASSVLLGTSGSTDTQYF. The gene calls are TRBV25-1 and TRBJ2-3, with 11 bases lining up with TRBD2. Germline V gene lookup returns CDR1 MGHDK and CDR2 SYGVNS. The ends lost 4 bases at V and 0 bases at J; junction bases unmatched: 9. The CDR3 has 18 amino acids. Drawing the rest from reference TRBV25-1 and TRBJ2-3, the complete variable domain is EADIYQTPRYLVIGTGKKITLECSQTMGHDKMYWYQQDPGMELHLIHYSYGVNSTEKGDLSSESTVSRIRTEHFPLTLESARPSHTSQYLCASSVLLGTSGSTDTQYFGPGTRLTVL.

This chain connects TRBV20-1 to TRBJ2-7, with 13 bases identical to TRBD2. The CDR3 runs 16 residues. The V segment lost 2 bases and the J segment 7 bases; nucleotides outside the gene matches: 11. Germline CDR1 reads DFQATT; CDR2 reads SNEGSKA (reference sequence). CDR3 loop: CSARRTSGSRNNEQYF. The CDR3 DNA reads as TGCAGTGCTAGACGGACTAGCGGGAGCAGGAACAATGAGCAGTACTTC.

This clonotype was picked up a small number of times. The chain links TRBV12-5 to TRBJ1-5; D gene ambiguous. The CDR3 has 16 residues. Germline CDR1 and CDR2: LGHNT and FRNRAP. Trimming removed 1 base at V and 7 bases at J, with 17 bases between. This chain's CDR3 is CASGLDETPLGQPQHF. In nucleotides, the CDR3 is TGTGCTAGTGGTTTGGATGAGACTCCTCTGGGGCAGCCCCAGCATTTT.

Comment on this clonotype: A much larger clone differs from this one at a single base, so this may be a read error. This CDR3 fails to terminate in the conserved phenylalanine or tryptophan, so it likely reflects a read error. The chain has TRBV27 and TRBJ2-5; 11 positions match TRBD2. This CDR3 has 15 residues. Germline assignment: CDR1 MNHEY and CDR2 SMNVEV (reference sequence). V lost 4 bases, J lost 4 bases, and 5 bases stayed unmatched. The CDR3 DNA reads as TGTGCCAGCAGTTCCCTACTAGCGGGAGCAGAGACCCAGTACCTC. It codes for CASSSLLAGAETQYL.

This clonotype was found a few times. The genes are TRBV6-5 and TRBJ2-1; no clear D. The CDR3 has 14 residues. Trimming stripped 2 bases from V and 7 bases from J, with 12 bases between. The V gene's germline CDR1 is MNHEY and CDR2 SVGAGI. As DNA, the CDR3 is TGTGCCAGCAGTTACGAACTATTGTCTAATGAGCAGTTCTTC. Translating gives CASSYELLSNEQFF.

As concerns this clonotype: Possible read error: a much larger clone is one base away. The rearrangement links TRBV20-1 to TRBJ2-3; 13 nucleotides agree with TRBD2. V shed 7 bases, J shed 4 bases, and the junction held 8 bases outside the gene matches. Looked up from germline, CDR1 is DFQATT and CDR2 is SNEGSKA (reference sequence). CDR3 length equals 15 residues. The DNA for the CDR3 is TGCAGTGATAGTATACTAGCGGGAGGGCCAGATACGCAGTATTTT. Protein product: CSDSILAGGPDTQYF.

This clonotype occurred a few times. This rearrangement joins TRBV4-1 to TRBJ2-5; 13 bases match TRBD2. This CDR3 comprises 16 residues. CDR1 is MGHRA, CDR2 YSYEKL, per germline. V was pared by 6 bases and J by 3 bases, with 7 bases of the junction left unmatched. CDR3 protein: CASRPGGTSGKETQYF. Here the CDR3 DNA reads TGCGCCAGCAGACCCGGGGGGACTAGCGGGAAAGAGACCCAGTACTTC.

The chain couples TRBV28 to TRBJ2-3; a possible D gene is TRBD2 (6 bases). CDR3 size: 14 residues. The V end was cut by 7 bases, the J end by 5 bases, with 16 bases between. Germline V gene data show CDR1 as MDHEN and CDR2 as SYDVKM. CDR3 amino acids: CASTPRRGGDTQYF. As DNA, the CDR3 is TGTGCCAGCACCCCGAGGAGGGGTGGAGATACGCAGTATTTT.

This clonotype was found a few times. The rearrangement uses TRBV10-3 and TRBJ2-5, with TRBD1 identical over 8 bases. V shed 8 bases and J 6 bases; nucleotides not matched to a gene: 5. The CDR3 is 12 residues long. Germline assignment: CDR1 ENHRY and CDR2 SYGVKD. The CDR3 spells CAIGQGQQTQYF. The DNA of the CDR3 is TGTGCCATCGGACAGGGCCAGCAGACCCAGTACTTC.

The chain uses TRBV7-9 and TRBJ2-3; D gene unclear. CDR3 size: 14 residues. V was trimmed by 5 bases and J by 7 bases, leaving 16 bases between them. Germline CDR1 reads SEHNR; CDR2 reads FQNEAQ (reference sequence). The chain's CDR3 is CASSVGIAGYTQYF. CDR3 nucleotides: TGTGCCAGCAGCGTAGGTATAGCCGGGTATACGCAGTATTTT.

As regards this clonotype: Just one base apart from a much larger clone, this may be a read error. The gene calls are TRBV7-2 and TRBJ1-6; D is uncertain. Germline V gene lookup returns CDR1 SGHTA and CDR2 FQGNSA. This CDR3 is built from 15 residues. The CDR3 DNA sequence: TGTGCCAGCAGCTTAAGTGGGGAGAGGAATTCAGCCCTCCACTTT. Protein product: CASSLSGERNSALHF.

As regards this clonotype: An end of the junction does not agree with germline; a read error may underlie this. The J gene is TRBJ2-4, the V gene TRBV6-1; the match to TRBD1 covers 7 bases. The CDR3 runs 13 residues. Germline values: CDR1 MNHNS, CDR2 SASEGT. CDR3 nucleotides: TGTGGCAGCGCTAGGGACAGTAAAAACATTCAGTACTTC. Its translation is CGSARDSKNIQYF.

As for this clonotype: At one end the junction does not follow the germline gene, possibly because of a read error. J is TRBJ1-1 and V is TRBV4-1; TRBD1 might be the D (5 bases). The CDR3 is made up of 16 amino acids. The germline V gene has CDR1 MGHRA and CDR2 YSYEKL. CDR3 nucleotide sequence: TGCGCCGGCAGCCAAGACCTGACCGGGGCCCTCACTGAAGCTTTCTTT. It specifies CAGSQDLTGALTEAFF.